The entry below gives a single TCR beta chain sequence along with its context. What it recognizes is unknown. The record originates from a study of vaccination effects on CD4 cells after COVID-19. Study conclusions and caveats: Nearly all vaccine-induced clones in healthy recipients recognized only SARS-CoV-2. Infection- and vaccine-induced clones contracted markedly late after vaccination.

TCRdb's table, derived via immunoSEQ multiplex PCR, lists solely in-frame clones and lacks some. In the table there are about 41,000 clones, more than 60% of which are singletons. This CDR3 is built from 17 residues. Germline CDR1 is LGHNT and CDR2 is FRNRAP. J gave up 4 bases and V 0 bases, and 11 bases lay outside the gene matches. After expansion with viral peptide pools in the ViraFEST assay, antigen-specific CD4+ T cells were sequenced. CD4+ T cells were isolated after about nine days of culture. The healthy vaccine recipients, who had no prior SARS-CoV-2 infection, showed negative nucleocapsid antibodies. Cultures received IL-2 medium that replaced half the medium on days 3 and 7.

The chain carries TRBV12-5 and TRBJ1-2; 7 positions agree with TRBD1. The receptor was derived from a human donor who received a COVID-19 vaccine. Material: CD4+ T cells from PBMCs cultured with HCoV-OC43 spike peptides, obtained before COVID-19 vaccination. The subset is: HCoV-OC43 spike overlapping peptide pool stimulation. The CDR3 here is CASGLVVGGAPLYGYTF. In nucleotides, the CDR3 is TGTGCTAGTGGTTTGGTAGTAGGGGGCGCCCCCCTCTATGGCTACACCTTC.